This TCR beta chain stems from a study of blood T cell repertoires in COVID-19. Turning to the study itself: Specimens from acute and convalescent COVID-19 originated in the United States, Italy and Spain. Sources were T cells, B-cell-depleted T cells, or PBMCs; the material itself was cDNA or gDNA.

In the authors' workflow: Estimation of nucleated cell counts was performed using reference gene primer amplification. Data came from immunoSEQ multiplex PCR; TCRdb stores just in-frame clones and leaves some out. The DNA gave D and trimming, while V, J and clone size come from that table. Among a few hundred thousand clones, approximately 88% were seen once, and the ten largest hold approximately 7.2%. The CDR3 extends over 13 amino acids. The germline V gene encodes CDR1 KGHDR and CDR2 SFDVKD. Trimming pared 3 bases from V and 8 bases from J, leaving 12 bases between. Sequenced: peripheral blood. The chain is built from TRBV24-1 and TRBJ1-2; D unclear. This sequence was found in a woman aged 25 to 39 who had recovered from COVID-19. The CDR3 DNA reads TGTGCCACCAGTGATCGAGCCGCCAGGGGCTACACCTTC. It encodes CATSDRAARGYTF.